This is a list of T cell receptor beta chains from one sample in a study of cytomegalovirus exposure and HLA in healthy donors. The assay was immunoSEQ multiplex PCR, and TCRdb's table has in-frame clones only and misses some. The table lists about 180,000 clones, around 80% of them singletons, with roughly 1.4% in the top ten. Sequencing used PBMCs. These receptors all come from a man aged 18 to 35 in good health and CMV-seronegative. Both conserved end residues are part of each CDR3. A D gene is named only where the DNA matches it firmly. Not all rows give a size; the values are once, few, many and, for expanded clones, a class.

>TRBV27|-|-|TRBJ1-1
TGTGCCAGCAGTTTGTGGGCAGGCGCCCTTGCTGAAGCTTTCTTT
CASSLWAGALAEAFF
>TRBV6-6|-|-|TRBJ1-1
TGTGCCAGCAGTTACTCGTGGGGCAACACTGAAGCTTTCTTT
CASSYSWGNTEAFF
>TRBV18|-|-|TRBJ1-1
TGTGCCAGCTCACCTCAGGGAAACGCTGAAGCTTTCTTT
CASSPQGNAEAFF
>TRBV30|-|-|TRBJ1-3
TGTGCCTGGAGTCGGTCCGGTGGAAACACCATATATTTT
CAWSRSGGNTIYF
>TRBV4-3|-|-|TRBJ2-7
TGCGCCAGCAGCCAAGGGGGTCCAGGGTACGAGCAGTACTTC
CASSQGGPGYEQYF
>TRBV6-5|few|TRBD1|TRBJ1-4
TGTGCCAGCAGTTACGGGGACAGGGAGGGGGAAAAACTGTTTTTT
CASSYGDREGEKLFF
>TRBV27|few|-|TRBJ2-7
TGTGCCAGCAGTCCCTCCCCTCGGGCGGGCGAGCAGTACTTC
CASSPSPRAGEQYF
>TRBV6-5|-|TRBD1|TRBJ1-1
TGTGCCAGCAGTGCGGACAGGGGGTCGCCCAGTTTCTTT
CASSADRGSPSFF
>TRBV6-5|-|TRBD2|TRBJ2-5
TGTGCCAGCAGTTCGGTTAGCGGGGGGGATCAAGAGACCCAGTACTTC
CASSSVSGGDQETQYF
>TRBV30|-|TRBD1|TRBJ1-5
TGTGCCTCTGCGACAGGGGCAGGGCAGCCCCAGCATTTT
CASATGAGQPQHF
>TRBV6-1|-|-|TRBJ2-7
TGTGCCAGCAGTGAAGCTCATCAGGGGCCCTACGAGCAGTACTTC
CASSEAHQGPYEQYF
>TRBV9|once|TRBD2|TRBJ2-1
TGTGCCAGCAGCACGAGCGGGGGCGGATACAATGAGCAGTTCTTC
CASSTSGGGYNEQFF
>TRBV19|-|-|TRBJ2-3
TGTGCCAGTAGGGAACAGGGTAGCACAGATACGCAGTATTTT
CASREQGSTDTQYF
>TRBV9|once|-|TRBJ1-1
TGTGCCAGCAGCGTAGCGCCTAGGAACACTGAAGCTTTCTTT
CASSVAPRNTEAFF
>TRBV18|-|TRBD1|TRBJ1-5
TGTGCCAGCTCACAACAGGGGAATCAGCCCCAGCATTTT
CASSQQGNQPQHF
>TRBV7-2|-|-|TRBJ2-7
TGTGCCAGCAGCTTAGAAAGTTCAGGGGGGTCCTACGAGCAGTACTTC
CASSLESSGGSYEQYF
>TRBV5-1|-|TRBD2|TRBJ2-7
TGCGCCAGCAGCTTATCGGCTAGCGGGAGCGAGCAGTACTTC
CASSLSASGSEQYF